This is a list of T cell receptor beta chains from one sample in a study of T cells expressing NK-cell markers. One entry per CDR3 protein, without DNA, is what TCRdb gives after re-calling the 5' RACE reads. This sample's clone table lists 350,000 to 400,000 distinct CDR3 sequences. Sequencing used blood T cells: a sorted CD56 or NKG2C T cell subset, CD4+ or CD8+ T cells, or bulk PBMC T cells (not recorded which). The receptor set was obtained from a woman aged 50 to 60 in good health. The CDR3 runs from the conserved cysteine through the conserved F or W.

j_call | v_call | cdr3_aa
TRBJ1-1 | TRBV29-1 | CSVQHGGTEAFF
TRBJ2-1 | TRBV4-1 | CASSQDRSIWARGDDEQFF
TRBJ2-6 | TRBV10-3 | CAISAEPGTSGRASGANVLTF
TRBJ2-1 | TRBV24-1 | CATSDPRLGNEQFF
TRBJ1-1 | TRBV7-9 | CASSLEWAGNTEAFF
TRBJ2-1 | TRBV24-1 | CATSDPLRPYNEQFF
TRBJ1-1 | TRBV4-1 | CASSPPPRTEAFF
TRBJ1-4 | TRBV6-1 | CASSPTPGVYNEKLFF
TRBJ2-2 | TRBV5-1 | CASSLADRTGGTGELFF
TRBJ2-1 | TRBV9 | CASNIGGASSYNEQFF
TRBJ2-1 | TRBV20-1 | CSANHLEGLSDEQFF
TRBJ2-3 | TRBV4-1 | CASSGGGPRSNADTQYF
TRBJ2-2 | TRBV5-1 | CASSTSGGKANTGELFF
TRBJ2-3 | TRBV5-1 | CASSTGSTDTQYF
TRBJ2-7 | TRBV4-1 | CASSQDGGLVPFYEQYF
TRBJ2-4 | TRBV12-3/TRBV12-4 | CASSFGTSGAKNIQYF
TRBJ1-1 | TRBV19 | CASSIRQGLMNTEAFF
TRBJ2-6 | TRBV12-3/TRBV12-4 | CASRVTGGIAGANVLTF
TRBJ1-5 | TRBV7-2 | CASSLYTAGGSQPQHF
TRBJ2-2 | TRBV2 | CASSEGTTGELFF
TRBJ2-5 | TRBV5-1 | CASSFRASGSMETQYF
TRBJ2-1 | TRBV12-3/TRBV12-4 | CASRTSGANEQFF
TRBJ2-3 | TRBV10-3 | CATNSGARADTQYF
TRBJ1-2 | TRBV12-3/TRBV12-4 | CASRRGLDNYGYAF
TRBJ2-7 | TRBV29-1 | CSVTSDSGRGEQYF
TRBJ2-7 | TRBV4-1 | CASSQGPGNEQYF
TRBJ2-4 | TRBV20-1 | CSARGEGGLNIQYF
TRBJ2-1 | TRBV29-1 | CSVVGVGQSYNEQFF
TRBJ2-1 | TRBV29-1 | CSAGARTDNEQFF
TRBJ1-4 | TRBV5-1 | CASRPTGTSTNEKLFF
TRBJ2-7 | TRBV5-1 | CASGFSTFLEQYF
TRBJ2-3 | TRBV7-9 | CARGSGTSTDTQYF
TRBJ2-7 | TRBV6-6 | CASSTLATEQYF
TRBJ2-1 | TRBV4-1 | CASSQTRLAGGIQFF
TRBJ2-7 | TRBV20-1 | CSARDPQKGYEQYF
TRBJ2-5 | TRBV6-1 | CASSDGGGEETQYF
TRBJ1-2 | TRBV6-5 | CATAKHGQANGYTF